Following are 2 T cell receptor beta chains from one sample sequenced in a study of blood T cell repertoires in COVID-19. Clones were read by immunoSEQ multiplex PCR, and TCRdb kept only the in-frame ones, dropping some. The sample lists fewer than 300,000 clones; 80% to 90% were seen once. The sample comprised peripheral blood. The source is a woman aged 45-65 years who had recovered from COVID-19.

The gene calls are TRBV7-2 and TRBJ2-3; a weak D match, TRBD2 (5 bases). The CDR3 is 15 amino acids. V was pared by 5 bases and J by 5 bases, with 17 bases between. Germline CDR1 and CDR2: SGHTA and FQGNSA. In DNA, the CDR3 is TGTGCCAGCAGCCCGGGGTGGGCGCCTGTAGATACGCAGTATTTT. Encoded protein: CASSPGWAPVDTQYF.

The chain has TRBV28 and TRBJ2-7, with 9 positions matching TRBD1. CDR3 size: 16 residues. The V gene's germline CDR1 is MDHEN and CDR2 SYDVKM. Trimming took 8 bases from V and 4 from J; bases not matched to a gene: 15. CDR3 nucleotides: TGTGCCAGCGTGGGCCTTGATGGGACAGGGTTTTACGAGCAGTACTTC. Protein sequence: CASVGLDGTGFYEQYF. Combining the CDR3 with reference TRBV28 and TRBJ2-7 gives the whole variable domain DVKVTQSSRYLVKRTGEKVFLECVQDMDHENMFWYRQDPGLGLRLIYFSYDVKMKEKGDIPEGYSVSREKKERFSLILESASTNQTSMYLCASVGLDGTGFYEQYFGPGTRLTVT.